One sample yielded the 11 T cell receptor beta chains listed below, sequenced in a study of control samples from healthy donors and cancer patients (dated by TCRdb to about 2020). Library preparation employed the immunoSEQ multiplex PCR assay. This is the immuneACCESS table as TCRdb keeps it, with only in-frame sequences that have V and J called. A part of the clones is gone; compared with another copy, unresolved V genes explain less than half, and the rest is unexplained. For this sample the table gives some 130,000 clones, of which under 95% were detected only once. More than 6.5% of the sample comes from the top ten. What was sequenced was blood. These receptors all stem from a man younger than 35 in good health.

The chain uses TRBV6-6 and TRBJ1-1; 7 nucleotides agree with TRBD1. Germline CDR1 MNHNY, CDR2 SVGAGI (reference sequence). The CDR3 is 14 amino acids. With V trimmed by 2 bases and J by 5 bases, 5 bases remained unmatched. CDR3 bases: TGTGCCAGCAGTTACGAGGGGGCAGGGACTGAAGCTTTCTTT. Encoded protein: CASSYEGAGTEAFF.

The chain employs TRBV10-3 and TRBJ2-3, with 9 bases identical to TRBD1. Losses at the gene ends were 10 bases for V and 6 bases for J; bases not matched to a gene: 11. The CDR3 has 14 residues. CDR1 and CDR2 from the germline V gene are ENHRY and SYGVKD. CDR3 DNA: TGTGCCAATGCCGGGACAGGGCCTTCCGATACGCAGTATTTT. As protein: CANAGTGPSDTQYF.

The chain uses TRBV27 and TRBJ2-3, with 9 bases fitting TRBD2. The V segment lost 5 bases and the J segment 2 bases; nucleotides outside the gene matches: 2. This CDR3 contains 14 residues. Germline assignment: CDR1 MNHEY and CDR2 SMNVEV (reference sequence). The CDR3 loop is CASSIAGATDTQYF. The CDR3, as DNA: TGTGCCAGCAGTATAGCGGGAGCCACAGATACGCAGTATTTT.

The CDR3 DNA reads as TGTGCCAGCAGCCCGGACAGGGGTCGTGGAAACACCATATATTTT. It yields the protein CASSPDRGRGNTIYF. This sequence joins TRBV5-4 and TRBJ1-3; TRBD1 matches at 9 bases. The CDR3 runs to 15 residues. Germline V CDR1 and CDR2: SGHNT, YYREEE (reference sequence). J lost 3 bases, V lost 4 bases, and 5 bases had no gene match.

The CDR3 nucleotides read TGCGCCAGCAGCTTCAGGGGAGGGAACACTGAAGCTTTCTTT. It specifies CASSFRGGNTEAFF. The chain is built from TRBV5-1 and TRBJ1-1, with D possibly matching TRBD1 (6 bases). Germline lookup yields CDR1 SGHRS and CDR2 YFSETQ. Trimming took off 2 bases at V and 1 base at J, with 9 bases between the two ends. This CDR3 comprises 14 residues.

This sequence joins TRBV5-1 and TRBJ2-5, with D perhaps matching TRBD1 (6 bases). There are 14 residues in the CDR3. CDR1 and CDR2 (germline): SGHRS, YFSETQ. V was pared by 1 base and J by 5 bases, with 12 bases between. In DNA form, the CDR3 reads TGCGCCAGCAGCTTGCAGGGGTTCTATGAGACCCAGTACTTC. Its translation is CASSLQGFYETQYF.

The rearrangement links TRBV30 to TRBJ1-1, with 8 bases aligning to TRBD1. The CDR3 totals 13 residues. Germline V lookup: CDR1 GTSNPN, CDR2 SVGIG (reference sequence). The J segment lost 4 bases and the V segment lost 5 bases, leaving 6 bases of the junction unmatched. CDR3 amino acids: CAWDRGRVTEAFF. Written as DNA, the CDR3 is TGTGCCTGGGACAGGGGAAGAGTCACTGAAGCTTTCTTT.

This clone is a singleton in its sample. The chain recombines TRBV6-5 with TRBJ1-2; D is unresolved. CDR1 and CDR2 from the germline V gene are MNHEY and SVGAGI. V shed 6 bases and J shed 0 bases, with 8 bases lying between them. This CDR3 comprises 13 residues. CDR3 DNA sequence: TGTGCCAGCAGCCACCAGGCTAACTATGGCTACACCTTC. Amino acids: CASSHQANYGYTF.

The rearrangement joins TRBV6-6 to TRBJ2-2; either TRBD1 or TRBD2 may supply D (6 bases each). From germline, CDR1 is MNHNY and CDR2 SVGAGI (reference sequence). Trimming left V 3 bases short and J 2 bases short, with 10 bases between. The CDR3 totals 15 residues. The CDR3 loop reads CASSYSGANTGELFF. The CDR3 DNA follows: TGTGCCAGCAGTTATTCGGGGGCAAACACCGGGGAGCTGTTTTTT.

In its sample, this clone was seen once. This chain uses TRBV7-9 with TRBJ1-2; TRBD1 agrees at 9 bases. Germline CDR1 SEHNR, CDR2 FQNEAQ (reference sequence). Trimming removed 5 bases from V and 7 bases from J; junction bases left unmatched: 11. This CDR3 is 15 amino acids long. The CDR3 protein is CASSLWDRAGGGYTF. The DNA of the CDR3 is TGTGCCAGCAGCCTCTGGGACAGGGCCGGGGGTGGCTACACCTTC.

This chain connects TRBV4-1 to TRBJ1-4; weak D call: TRBD1 (5 bases). Germline V gene data show CDR1 as MGHRA and CDR2 as YSYEKL. There are 15 residues in the CDR3. Trimming pared 1 base from V and 7 bases from J, leaving 13 bases between. The CDR3 reads CASSQGPGTGEKLFF. CDR3 nucleotides: TGCGCCAGCAGCCAAGGGCCGGGGACGGGTGAAAAACTGTTTTTT.